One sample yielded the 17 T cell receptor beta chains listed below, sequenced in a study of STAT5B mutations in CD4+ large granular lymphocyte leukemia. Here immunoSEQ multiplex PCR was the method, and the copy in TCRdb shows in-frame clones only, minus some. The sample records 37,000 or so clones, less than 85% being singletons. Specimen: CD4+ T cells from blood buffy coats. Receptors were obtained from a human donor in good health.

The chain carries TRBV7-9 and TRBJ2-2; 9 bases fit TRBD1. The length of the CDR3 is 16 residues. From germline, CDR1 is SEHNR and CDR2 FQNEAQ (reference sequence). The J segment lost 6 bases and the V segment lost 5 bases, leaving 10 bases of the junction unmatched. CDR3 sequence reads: CASSLDRDRVPGELFF. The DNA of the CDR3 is TGTGCCAGCAGCCTGGACCGGGACAGGGTACCCGGGGAGCTGTTTTTT.

The CDR3 reads CASSPHHPTGNNSPLHF. The CDR3 DNA is TGTGCCAGCAGCCCCCACCACCCGACAGGAAATAATTCACCCCTCCACTTT. The V gene is TRBV11-2, the J gene TRBJ1-6; D might be TRBD1 (6 bases). V lost 5 bases to trimming and J lost 5 bases, with 19 bases between them. Germline V lookup: CDR1 SGHAT, CDR2 FQNNGV. CDR3 length: 17 residues.

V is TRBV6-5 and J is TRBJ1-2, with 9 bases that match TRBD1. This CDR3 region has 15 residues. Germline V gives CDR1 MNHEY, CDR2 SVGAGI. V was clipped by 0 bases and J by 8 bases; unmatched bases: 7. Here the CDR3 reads CASSYSAGTGFGYTF. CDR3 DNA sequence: TGTGCCAGCAGTTACTCTGCCGGGACAGGGTTCGGCTACACCTTC.

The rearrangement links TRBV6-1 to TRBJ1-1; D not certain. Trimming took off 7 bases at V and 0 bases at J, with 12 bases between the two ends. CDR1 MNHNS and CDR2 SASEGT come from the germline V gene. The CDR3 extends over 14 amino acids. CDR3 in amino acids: CASIPGTLNTEAFF. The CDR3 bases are TGTGCCAGCATTCCCGGAACTCTGAACACTGAAGCTTTCTTT.

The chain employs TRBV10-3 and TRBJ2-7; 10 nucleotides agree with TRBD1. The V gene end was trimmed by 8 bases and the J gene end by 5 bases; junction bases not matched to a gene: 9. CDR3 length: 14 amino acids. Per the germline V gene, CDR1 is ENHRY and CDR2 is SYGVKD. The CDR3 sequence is CAISRGGTGDEQYF. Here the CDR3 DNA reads TGTGCCATCTCAAGAGGTGGGACAGGGGACGAGCAGTACTTC.

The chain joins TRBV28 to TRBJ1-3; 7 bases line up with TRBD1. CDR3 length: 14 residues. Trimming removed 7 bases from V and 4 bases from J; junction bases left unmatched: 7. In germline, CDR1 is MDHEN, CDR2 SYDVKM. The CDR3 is CASIPGGPGNTIYF. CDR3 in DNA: TGTGCCAGCATCCCAGGGGGTCCCGGAAACACCATATATTTT.

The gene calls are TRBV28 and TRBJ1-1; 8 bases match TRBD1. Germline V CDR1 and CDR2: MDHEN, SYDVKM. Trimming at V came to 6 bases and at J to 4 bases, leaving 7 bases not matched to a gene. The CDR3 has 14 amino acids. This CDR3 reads CASSPPQGVTEAFF. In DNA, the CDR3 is TGTGCCAGCAGCCCCCCACAGGGGGTCACTGAAGCTTTCTTT.

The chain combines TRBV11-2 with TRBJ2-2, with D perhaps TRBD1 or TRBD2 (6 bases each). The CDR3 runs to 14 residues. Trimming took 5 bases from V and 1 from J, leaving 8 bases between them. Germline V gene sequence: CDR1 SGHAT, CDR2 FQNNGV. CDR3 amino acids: CASSAGQNTGELFF. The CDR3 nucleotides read TGTGCCAGCAGCGCGGGACAGAACACCGGGGAGCTGTTTTTT.

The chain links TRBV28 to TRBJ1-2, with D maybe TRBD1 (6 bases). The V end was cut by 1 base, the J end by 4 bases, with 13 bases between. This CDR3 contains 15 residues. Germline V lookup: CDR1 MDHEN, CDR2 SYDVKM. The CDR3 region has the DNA TGTGCCAGCAGTTTATCAGGGGAACGAATCTATGGCTACACCTTC. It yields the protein CASSLSGERIYGYTF.

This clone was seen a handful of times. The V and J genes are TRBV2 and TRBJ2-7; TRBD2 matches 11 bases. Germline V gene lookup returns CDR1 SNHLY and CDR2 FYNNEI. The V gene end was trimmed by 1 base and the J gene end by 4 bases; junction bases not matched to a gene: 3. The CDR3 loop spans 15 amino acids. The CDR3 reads CASSEGSGRGYEQYF. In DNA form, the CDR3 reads TGTGCCAGCAGTGAAGGTAGCGGGAGGGGGTACGAGCAGTACTTC.

This CDR3 is CASSAHPVAGNTGELFF. DNA of the CDR3: TGTGCCAGCAGTGCGCATCCAGTAGCGGGAAACACCGGGGAGCTGTTTTTT. The V gene is TRBV6-4, the J gene TRBJ2-2, with TRBD2 identical over 8 bases. V gave up 4 bases and J gave up 2 bases; unmatched junction bases: 9. Germline V gene lookup returns CDR1 MRHNA and CDR2 SNTAGT. The CDR3 loop spans 17 amino acids.

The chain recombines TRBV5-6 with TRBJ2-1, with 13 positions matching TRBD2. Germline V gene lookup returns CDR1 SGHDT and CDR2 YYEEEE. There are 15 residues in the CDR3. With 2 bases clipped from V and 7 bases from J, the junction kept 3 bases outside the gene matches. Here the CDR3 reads CASSLLAGGSNEQFF. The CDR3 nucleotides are TGTGCCAGCAGCTTACTAGCGGGGGGGAGTAATGAGCAGTTCTTC.

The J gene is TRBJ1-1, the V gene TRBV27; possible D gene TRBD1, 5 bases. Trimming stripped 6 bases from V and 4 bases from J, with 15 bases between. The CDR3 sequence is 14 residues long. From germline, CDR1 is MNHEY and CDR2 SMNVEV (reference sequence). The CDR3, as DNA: TGTGCCAGCAGCCCCTTCGGGGGTGGCACTGAAGCTTTCTTT. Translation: CASSPFGGGTEAFF.

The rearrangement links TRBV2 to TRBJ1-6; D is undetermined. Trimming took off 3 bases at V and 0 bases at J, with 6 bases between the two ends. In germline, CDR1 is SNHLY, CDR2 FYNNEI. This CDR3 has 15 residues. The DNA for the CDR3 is TGTGCCAGCAGTGAGGAGAGCTCCTATAATTCACCCCTCCACTTT. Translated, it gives CASSEESSYNSPLHF.

The CDR3 reads CASSRLGLNEQFF. In nucleotides, the CDR3 is TGTGCCAGCAGCCGCCTGGGGTTGAATGAGCAGTTCTTC. V and J are TRBV2 and TRBJ2-1; D remains ambiguous. There are 13 residues in the CDR3. Trimming pared 6 bases from V and 7 bases from J, leaving 13 bases between. The germline V gene has CDR1 SNHLY and CDR2 FYNNEI.

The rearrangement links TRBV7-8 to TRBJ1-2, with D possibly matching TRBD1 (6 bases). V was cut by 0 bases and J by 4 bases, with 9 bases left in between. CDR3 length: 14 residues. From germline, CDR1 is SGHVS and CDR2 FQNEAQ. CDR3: CASSLAGQSYGYTF. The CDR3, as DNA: TGTGCCAGCAGCTTAGCAGGACAGAGCTATGGCTACACCTTC.

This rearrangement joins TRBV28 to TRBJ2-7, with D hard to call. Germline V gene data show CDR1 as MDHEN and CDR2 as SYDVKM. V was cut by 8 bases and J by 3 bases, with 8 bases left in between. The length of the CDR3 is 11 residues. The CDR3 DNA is TGTGCCAGCGGGTACCTCTACGAGCAGTACTTC. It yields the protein CASGYLYEQYF.